The sequence of this T cell receptor beta chain was determined in a study of cytomegalovirus exposure and HLA in healthy donors. Whole-study findings and limits: Analysis was performed later, and it showed HLA-associated TCR beta chains to be more clonally expanded than equally common others. Accurate prediction of HLA-A and HLA-B alleles (for most subjects) was reportedly achieved from TCR beta sequences. Rates of TCR association differed by HLA locus in a later analysis, with DRB1 highest and HLA-C lowest. V segments that were indistinguishable, TRBV6-2 and TRBV6-3 among them, were omitted from analysis.

Vbeta (60) and Jbeta (13) primers were used in the PCR. Only in-frame clones appear in the TCRdb table, and some are missing; sequencing was by immunoSEQ multiplex PCR. The repertoire consists of some 150,000 clones, with approximately 59% occurring once and the leading ten covering over 2.5%. A remark on this clone: The antigen is not known. The sample holds other DNA sequences that translate to the same CDR3.

Germline V gene lookup returns CDR1 SNHLY and CDR2 FYNNEI. The CDR3 is 19 residues long. Trimming at V came to 1 base and at J to 0 bases, leaving 10 bases not matched to a gene. Sequenced sample: PBMCs. The chain carries TRBV2 and TRBJ1-3; 9 bases map to TRBD1. This receptor was taken from a man in his forties or fifties in good health and CMV-seronegative. This chain's CDR3 is CASSEVGGQGVFSGNTIYF. CDR3 DNA sequence: TGTGCCAGCAGTGAAGTGGGGGGACAGGGTGTCTTCTCTGGAAACACCATATATTTT.